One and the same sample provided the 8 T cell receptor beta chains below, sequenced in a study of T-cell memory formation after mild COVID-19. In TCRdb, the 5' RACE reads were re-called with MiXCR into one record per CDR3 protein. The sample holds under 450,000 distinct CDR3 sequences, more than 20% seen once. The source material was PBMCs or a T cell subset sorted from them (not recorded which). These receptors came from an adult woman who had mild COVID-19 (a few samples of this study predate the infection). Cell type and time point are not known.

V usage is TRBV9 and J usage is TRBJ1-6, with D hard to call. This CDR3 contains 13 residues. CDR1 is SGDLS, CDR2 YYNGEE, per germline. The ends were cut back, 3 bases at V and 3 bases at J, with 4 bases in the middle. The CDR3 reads CASSGDYNSPLHF. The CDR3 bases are TGTGCCAGCAGCGGGGACTATAATTCACCCCTCCACTTT.

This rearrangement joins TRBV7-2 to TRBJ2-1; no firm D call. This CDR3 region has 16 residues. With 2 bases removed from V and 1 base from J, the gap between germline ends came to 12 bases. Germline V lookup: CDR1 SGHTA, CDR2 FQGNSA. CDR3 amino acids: CASSLMAGLSYNEQFF. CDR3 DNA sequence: TGTGCCAGCAGCTTAATGGCAGGATTATCCTACAATGAGCAGTTCTTC.

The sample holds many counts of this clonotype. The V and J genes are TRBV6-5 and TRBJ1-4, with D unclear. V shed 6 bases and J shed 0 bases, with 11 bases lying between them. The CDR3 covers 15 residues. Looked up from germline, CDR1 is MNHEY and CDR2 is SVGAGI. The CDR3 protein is CASRPPGATNEKLFF. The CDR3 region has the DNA TGTGCCAGCAGACCCCCAGGAGCAACTAATGAAAAACTGTTTTTT.

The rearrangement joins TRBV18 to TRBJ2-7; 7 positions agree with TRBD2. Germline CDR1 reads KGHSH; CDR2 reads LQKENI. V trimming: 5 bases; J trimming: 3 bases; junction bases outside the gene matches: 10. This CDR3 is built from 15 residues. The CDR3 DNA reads TGTGCCAGCTCAGCCCGAGGGAGGGGCCTCTACGAGCAGTACTTC. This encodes CASSARGRGLYEQYF.

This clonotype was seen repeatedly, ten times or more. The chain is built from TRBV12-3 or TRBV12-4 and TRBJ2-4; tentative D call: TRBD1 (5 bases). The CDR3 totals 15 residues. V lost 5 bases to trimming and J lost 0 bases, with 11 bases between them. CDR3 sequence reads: CASSPRQIAKNIQYF. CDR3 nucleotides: TGTGCCAGCAGTCCTAGACAGATAGCCAAAAACATTCAGTACTTC.

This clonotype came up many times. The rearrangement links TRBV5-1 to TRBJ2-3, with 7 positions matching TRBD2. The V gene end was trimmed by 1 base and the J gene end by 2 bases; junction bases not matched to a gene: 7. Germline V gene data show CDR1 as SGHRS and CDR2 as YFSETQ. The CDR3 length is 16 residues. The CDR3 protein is CASSLTGRASTDTQYF. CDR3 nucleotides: TGCGCCAGCAGCTTGACGGGGAGGGCATCCACAGATACGCAGTATTTT.

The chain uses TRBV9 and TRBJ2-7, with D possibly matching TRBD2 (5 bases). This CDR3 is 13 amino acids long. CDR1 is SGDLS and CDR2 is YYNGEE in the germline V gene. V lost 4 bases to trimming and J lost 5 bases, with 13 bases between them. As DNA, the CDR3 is TGTGCCAGCAGCTACGATCCGAGGGACGAGCAGTACTTC. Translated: CASSYDPRDEQYF.

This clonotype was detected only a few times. The CDR3 reads CASSSEWTTGGTQYF. In nucleotides, the CDR3 is TGTGCCAGCAGCTCGGAGTGGACTACCGGGGGGACCCAGTACTTC. The chain employs TRBV7-2 and TRBJ2-5; perhaps TRBD2 as D (6 bases). Trimming cost V 4 bases and J 7 bases, with 19 bases left between them. CDR1 SGHTA and CDR2 FQGNSA come from the germline V gene. The CDR3 consists of 15 residues.